These 17 T cell receptor beta chains originate from one sample sequenced in a study of T-cell memory formation after mild COVID-19. TCRdb re-called the 5' RACE reads with MiXCR, one entry per CDR3 protein. The repertoire consists of 350,000 or so distinct CDR3 sequences, with roughly 21% occurring once and the leading ten covering roughly an eighth. Source material: PBMCs or a T cell subset sorted from them (not recorded which). The receptors here all came from an adult woman who had mild COVID-19 (a few samples of this study predate the infection). Cell type and time point are not known.

This sequence joins TRBV5-1 and TRBJ1-1, with 10 bases matching TRBD1. V gave up 4 bases and J gave up 5 bases; unmatched junction bases: 8. The length of the CDR3 is 15 residues. Per the germline V gene, CDR1 is SGHRS and CDR2 is YFSETQ. The CDR3 loop is CASSHRQGADTEAFF. CDR3 DNA sequence: TGCGCCAGCAGCCACAGACAGGGGGCGGATACTGAAGCTTTCTTT.

This sequence joins TRBV5-1 and TRBJ1-1, with a weak D call TRBD1 (6 bases). CDR3 size: 15 residues. Germline V gene data show CDR1 as SGHRS and CDR2 as YFSETQ. Between the trimmed V and J ends, which lost 3 bases and 4 bases, there was a span of 16 bases. The CDR3 loop is CASSSHRAPSTEAFF. CDR3 DNA sequence: TGCGCCAGCAGCTCCCACAGGGCCCCTAGCACTGAAGCTTTCTTT.

This clonotype was observed at least ten times. V usage is TRBV19 and J usage is TRBJ2-3; 8 nucleotides match TRBD2. The junction had 3 bases not matched to a gene; V was cut back by 0 bases and J by 1 base. The CDR3 sequence is 16 residues long. Germline V gives CDR1 LNHDA, CDR2 SQIVND (reference sequence). CDR3 in DNA: TGTGCCAGTAGTATAGATACTAGCGGCCGCACAGATACGCAGTATTTT. Its translation is CASSIDTSGRTDTQYF.

The rearrangement uses TRBV29-1 and TRBJ1-2; D unresolved. Germline values: CDR1 SQVTM, CDR2 ANQGSEA. CDR3 size: 12 residues. Trimming cost V 3 bases and J 0 bases, with 5 bases left between them. The CDR3: CSVDSANYGYTF. DNA for the CDR3: TGCAGCGTTGACAGCGCTAACTATGGCTACACCTTC.

The chain links TRBV12-3 or TRBV12-4 to TRBJ1-2; D not certain. This CDR3 spans 14 amino acids. V lost 5 bases and J lost 1, with 11 bases in between. CDR3 coding DNA: TGTGCCAGCAGTCCCCCTTCAGATAACTATGGCTACACCTTC. As protein: CASSPPSDNYGYTF.

The chain uses TRBV10-3 and TRBJ2-4; D assignment may be TRBD1 or TRBD2 (5 bases each). The germline V gene encodes CDR1 ENHRY and CDR2 SYGVKD. V lost 2 bases and J 7 bases, leaving 18 bases between the germline ends. The CDR3 has 16 amino acids. The CDR3 DNA is TGTGCCATCAGTGAGCAACTCGGGACCCTTCTGAACATTCAGTACTTC. Its translation: CAISEQLGTLLNIQYF.

The chain joins TRBV12-3 or TRBV12-4 to TRBJ2-7; D is uncertain. Trimming removed 5 bases from V and 0 bases from J, with 20 bases in between. This CDR3 is 17 amino acids long. The CDR3 loop reads CASSPSFSELYSYEQYF. In DNA, the CDR3 is TGTGCCAGCAGTCCCAGCTTCTCGGAATTATACTCCTACGAGCAGTACTTC.

This rearrangement joins TRBV4-1 to TRBJ2-5; D tentatively reads TRBD1 or TRBD2 (5 bases each). Per germline, CDR1 MGHRA and CDR2 YSYEKL. The CDR3 loop spans 17 amino acids. V lost 1 base, J lost 1 base, and 16 bases lay in between. CDR3 sequence: CASSQGRQMRGQETQYF. The CDR3 DNA is TGCGCCAGCAGCCAAGGTAGACAGATGAGGGGCCAAGAGACCCAGTACTTC.

CDR3 sequence: CASSLGGLVTYNEQFF. The CDR3 DNA reads as TGTGCCAGCAGCTTAGGCGGACTCGTAACCTACAATGAGCAGTTCTTC. The chain joins TRBV7-6 to TRBJ2-1; weak D call: TRBD2 (5 bases). Germline loops: CDR1 SGHVS, CDR2 FNYEAQ. The CDR3 extends over 16 amino acids. Trimming stripped 1 base from V and 2 bases from J, with 12 bases between.

This clonotype was counted only a few times. The J gene is TRBJ2-7, the V gene TRBV7-3; TRBD1 agrees at 7 bases. The V gene end was trimmed by 3 bases and the J gene end by 5 bases; junction bases not matched to a gene: 7. The germline V gene has CDR1 SGHTA and CDR2 FQGTGA. The CDR3 runs to 14 residues. CDR3 sequence (DNA): TGTGCCAGCAGCTTGACAGGGTCCTCAGACGAGCAGTACTTC. Translated, it gives CASSLTGSSDEQYF.

The rearrangement joins TRBV7-9 to TRBJ2-7; tentative D call: TRBD1 (6 bases). The V end lost 4 bases, the J end lost 2 bases, and 12 bases lay between the germline ends. This CDR3 spans 14 amino acids. Germline loops: CDR1 SEHNR, CDR2 FQNEAQ (reference sequence). The CDR3 loop reads CASSSSRGTYEQYF. The CDR3 nucleotides read TGTGCCAGCAGCTCGTCCAGGGGAACCTACGAGCAGTACTTC.

Only a few counts were recorded for this clonotype. The chain has TRBV4-2 and TRBJ1-1; perhaps TRBD1 as D (5 bases). This CDR3 spans 16 amino acids. Germline-derived CDR1 and CDR2 are LGHNA and YNFKEQ. Trimming removed 0 bases from V and 1 base from J, with 12 bases in between. CDR3 residues: CASSQDWAGKNTEAFF. As DNA, the CDR3 is TGTGCCAGCAGCCAAGATTGGGCAGGGAAGAACACTGAAGCTTTCTTT.

This clonotype was observed a handful of times. The CDR3 DNA follows: TGCAGTGCTAGTTCCTCAGGCGTCAGCAATCAGCCCCAGCATTTT. This sequence encodes CSASSSGVSNQPQHF. The J gene is TRBJ1-5, the V gene TRBV20-1, with D hard to call. CDR3 length equals 15 residues. Germline V CDR1 and CDR2: DFQATT, SNEGSKA (reference sequence). Deletions cut 3 bases from V and 1 base from J, with 13 bases between.

This clonotype was counted between two and nine times. V gene TRBV3-2 combines with J gene TRBJ2-5; the table calls TRBD2, which could not be checked here. TRBV3-2 represents a pseudogene. The CDR3 has 19 residues. CDR3 nucleotides: TGTGCCAGCAGCCAAGAAAACGAAGGGACTAGCGGGAGCCAAGAGACCCAGTACTTC. This codes for CASSQENEGTSGSQETQYF.

The chain is built from TRBV18 and TRBJ2-4; 9 bases align to TRBD1. With V trimmed by 1 base and J by 15 bases, 10 bases remained unmatched. Germline assignment: CDR1 KGHSH and CDR2 LQKENI. This CDR3 region has 14 residues. The CDR3 DNA sequence: TGTGCCAGCTCACCACGCGAACTGGGACAGGGAAGGTACTTC. Protein: CASSPRELGQGRYF.

This clonotype was recorded a few times. The chain has TRBV5-1 and TRBJ1-1, with 7 bases fitting TRBD1. The CDR3 is 13 amino acids. Germline assignment: CDR1 SGHRS and CDR2 YFSETQ. V shed 4 bases and J 3 bases; nucleotides not matched to a gene: 3. CDR3 region: CASSGTGDTEAFF. CDR3 DNA sequence: TGCGCCAGCAGCGGAACAGGGGACACTGAAGCTTTCTTT. Supplemented by reference TRBV5-1 and TRBJ1-1, the full variable domain reads KAGVTQTPRYLIKTRGQQVTLSCSPISGHRSVSWYQQTPGQGLQFLFEYFSETQRNKGNFPGRFSGRQFSNSRSEMNVSTLELGDSALYLCASSGTGDTEAFFGQGTRLTVV.

This clonotype was observed at least ten times. This chain joins TRBV7-9 and TRBJ2-1, with TRBD2 identical over 8 bases. Germline CDR1 is SEHNR and CDR2 is FQNEAQ (reference sequence). The length of the CDR3 is 15 residues. V shed 5 bases, J shed 4 bases, and the junction held 7 bases outside the gene matches. DNA for the CDR3: TGTGCCAGCAGCCCGGCGACTAGCGAGTACAATGAGCAGTTCTTC. Residues: CASSPATSEYNEQFF.